The present T cell receptor (beta chain) was sequenced within a study of cytomegalovirus exposure and HLA in healthy donors. Whole-study results and caveats: The study flagged approximately 180 TCR beta chains as cytomegalovirus-associated.

Primers: 60 Vbeta forward and 13 Jbeta reverse. Measured with immunoSEQ multiplex PCR; TCRdb has only the in-frame clones, and not every one. In the table there are 120,000 to 150,000 clones, roughly 86% of which are singletons. Between the trimmed V and J ends, which lost 5 bases and 5 bases, there was a span of 6 bases. Germline CDR1 and CDR2: SGHVS and FQNEAQ. The CDR3 spans 12 residues. Concerning this clone itself: Its antigen is not identified.

The gene calls are TRBV7-8 and TRBJ2-2; unclear D gene. The sequencing sample was made of PBMCs. The clonotype was recovered from a man between 18 and 29 years old in good health and CMV-seropositive. CDR3 loop: CASSPGTGELFF. DNA for the CDR3: TGTGCCAGCAGCCCCGGGACCGGGGAGCTGTTTTTT.